This paragraph reports one T cell receptor (beta chain). This sample is part of a study of blood T cell repertoires in COVID-19. Study as a whole: Nucleic acid was either cDNA or gDNA, and it came from T cells, B-cell-depleted T cells, or PBMCs.

The V end lost 4 bases, the J end lost 0 bases, and 15 bases lay between the germline ends. Looked up from germline, CDR1 is SGDLS and CDR2 is YYNGEE. The CDR3 is made up of 16 amino acids. Sequencing used immunoSEQ multiplex PCR; TCRdb keeps in-frame clones, though not all of them. The sample includes tens of thousands of clones, around 83% of them seen just once. The specimen sequenced was peripheral blood. The clonotype comes from an older man with acute or convalescent COVID-19. The chain employs TRBV9 and TRBJ2-3; D is ambiguous. CDR3 region: CASSPLGATSTDTQYF. In DNA form, the CDR3 reads TGTGCCAGCAGCCCCCTTGGAGCGACTAGCACAGATACGCAGTATTTT. Combining the CDR3 with reference TRBV9 and TRBJ2-3 gives the whole variable domain DSGVTQTPKHLITATGQRVTLRCSPRSGDLSVYWYQQSLDQGLQFLIQYYNGEERAKGNILERFSAQQFPDLHSELNLSSLELGDSALYFCASSPLGATSTDTQYFGPGTRLTVL.